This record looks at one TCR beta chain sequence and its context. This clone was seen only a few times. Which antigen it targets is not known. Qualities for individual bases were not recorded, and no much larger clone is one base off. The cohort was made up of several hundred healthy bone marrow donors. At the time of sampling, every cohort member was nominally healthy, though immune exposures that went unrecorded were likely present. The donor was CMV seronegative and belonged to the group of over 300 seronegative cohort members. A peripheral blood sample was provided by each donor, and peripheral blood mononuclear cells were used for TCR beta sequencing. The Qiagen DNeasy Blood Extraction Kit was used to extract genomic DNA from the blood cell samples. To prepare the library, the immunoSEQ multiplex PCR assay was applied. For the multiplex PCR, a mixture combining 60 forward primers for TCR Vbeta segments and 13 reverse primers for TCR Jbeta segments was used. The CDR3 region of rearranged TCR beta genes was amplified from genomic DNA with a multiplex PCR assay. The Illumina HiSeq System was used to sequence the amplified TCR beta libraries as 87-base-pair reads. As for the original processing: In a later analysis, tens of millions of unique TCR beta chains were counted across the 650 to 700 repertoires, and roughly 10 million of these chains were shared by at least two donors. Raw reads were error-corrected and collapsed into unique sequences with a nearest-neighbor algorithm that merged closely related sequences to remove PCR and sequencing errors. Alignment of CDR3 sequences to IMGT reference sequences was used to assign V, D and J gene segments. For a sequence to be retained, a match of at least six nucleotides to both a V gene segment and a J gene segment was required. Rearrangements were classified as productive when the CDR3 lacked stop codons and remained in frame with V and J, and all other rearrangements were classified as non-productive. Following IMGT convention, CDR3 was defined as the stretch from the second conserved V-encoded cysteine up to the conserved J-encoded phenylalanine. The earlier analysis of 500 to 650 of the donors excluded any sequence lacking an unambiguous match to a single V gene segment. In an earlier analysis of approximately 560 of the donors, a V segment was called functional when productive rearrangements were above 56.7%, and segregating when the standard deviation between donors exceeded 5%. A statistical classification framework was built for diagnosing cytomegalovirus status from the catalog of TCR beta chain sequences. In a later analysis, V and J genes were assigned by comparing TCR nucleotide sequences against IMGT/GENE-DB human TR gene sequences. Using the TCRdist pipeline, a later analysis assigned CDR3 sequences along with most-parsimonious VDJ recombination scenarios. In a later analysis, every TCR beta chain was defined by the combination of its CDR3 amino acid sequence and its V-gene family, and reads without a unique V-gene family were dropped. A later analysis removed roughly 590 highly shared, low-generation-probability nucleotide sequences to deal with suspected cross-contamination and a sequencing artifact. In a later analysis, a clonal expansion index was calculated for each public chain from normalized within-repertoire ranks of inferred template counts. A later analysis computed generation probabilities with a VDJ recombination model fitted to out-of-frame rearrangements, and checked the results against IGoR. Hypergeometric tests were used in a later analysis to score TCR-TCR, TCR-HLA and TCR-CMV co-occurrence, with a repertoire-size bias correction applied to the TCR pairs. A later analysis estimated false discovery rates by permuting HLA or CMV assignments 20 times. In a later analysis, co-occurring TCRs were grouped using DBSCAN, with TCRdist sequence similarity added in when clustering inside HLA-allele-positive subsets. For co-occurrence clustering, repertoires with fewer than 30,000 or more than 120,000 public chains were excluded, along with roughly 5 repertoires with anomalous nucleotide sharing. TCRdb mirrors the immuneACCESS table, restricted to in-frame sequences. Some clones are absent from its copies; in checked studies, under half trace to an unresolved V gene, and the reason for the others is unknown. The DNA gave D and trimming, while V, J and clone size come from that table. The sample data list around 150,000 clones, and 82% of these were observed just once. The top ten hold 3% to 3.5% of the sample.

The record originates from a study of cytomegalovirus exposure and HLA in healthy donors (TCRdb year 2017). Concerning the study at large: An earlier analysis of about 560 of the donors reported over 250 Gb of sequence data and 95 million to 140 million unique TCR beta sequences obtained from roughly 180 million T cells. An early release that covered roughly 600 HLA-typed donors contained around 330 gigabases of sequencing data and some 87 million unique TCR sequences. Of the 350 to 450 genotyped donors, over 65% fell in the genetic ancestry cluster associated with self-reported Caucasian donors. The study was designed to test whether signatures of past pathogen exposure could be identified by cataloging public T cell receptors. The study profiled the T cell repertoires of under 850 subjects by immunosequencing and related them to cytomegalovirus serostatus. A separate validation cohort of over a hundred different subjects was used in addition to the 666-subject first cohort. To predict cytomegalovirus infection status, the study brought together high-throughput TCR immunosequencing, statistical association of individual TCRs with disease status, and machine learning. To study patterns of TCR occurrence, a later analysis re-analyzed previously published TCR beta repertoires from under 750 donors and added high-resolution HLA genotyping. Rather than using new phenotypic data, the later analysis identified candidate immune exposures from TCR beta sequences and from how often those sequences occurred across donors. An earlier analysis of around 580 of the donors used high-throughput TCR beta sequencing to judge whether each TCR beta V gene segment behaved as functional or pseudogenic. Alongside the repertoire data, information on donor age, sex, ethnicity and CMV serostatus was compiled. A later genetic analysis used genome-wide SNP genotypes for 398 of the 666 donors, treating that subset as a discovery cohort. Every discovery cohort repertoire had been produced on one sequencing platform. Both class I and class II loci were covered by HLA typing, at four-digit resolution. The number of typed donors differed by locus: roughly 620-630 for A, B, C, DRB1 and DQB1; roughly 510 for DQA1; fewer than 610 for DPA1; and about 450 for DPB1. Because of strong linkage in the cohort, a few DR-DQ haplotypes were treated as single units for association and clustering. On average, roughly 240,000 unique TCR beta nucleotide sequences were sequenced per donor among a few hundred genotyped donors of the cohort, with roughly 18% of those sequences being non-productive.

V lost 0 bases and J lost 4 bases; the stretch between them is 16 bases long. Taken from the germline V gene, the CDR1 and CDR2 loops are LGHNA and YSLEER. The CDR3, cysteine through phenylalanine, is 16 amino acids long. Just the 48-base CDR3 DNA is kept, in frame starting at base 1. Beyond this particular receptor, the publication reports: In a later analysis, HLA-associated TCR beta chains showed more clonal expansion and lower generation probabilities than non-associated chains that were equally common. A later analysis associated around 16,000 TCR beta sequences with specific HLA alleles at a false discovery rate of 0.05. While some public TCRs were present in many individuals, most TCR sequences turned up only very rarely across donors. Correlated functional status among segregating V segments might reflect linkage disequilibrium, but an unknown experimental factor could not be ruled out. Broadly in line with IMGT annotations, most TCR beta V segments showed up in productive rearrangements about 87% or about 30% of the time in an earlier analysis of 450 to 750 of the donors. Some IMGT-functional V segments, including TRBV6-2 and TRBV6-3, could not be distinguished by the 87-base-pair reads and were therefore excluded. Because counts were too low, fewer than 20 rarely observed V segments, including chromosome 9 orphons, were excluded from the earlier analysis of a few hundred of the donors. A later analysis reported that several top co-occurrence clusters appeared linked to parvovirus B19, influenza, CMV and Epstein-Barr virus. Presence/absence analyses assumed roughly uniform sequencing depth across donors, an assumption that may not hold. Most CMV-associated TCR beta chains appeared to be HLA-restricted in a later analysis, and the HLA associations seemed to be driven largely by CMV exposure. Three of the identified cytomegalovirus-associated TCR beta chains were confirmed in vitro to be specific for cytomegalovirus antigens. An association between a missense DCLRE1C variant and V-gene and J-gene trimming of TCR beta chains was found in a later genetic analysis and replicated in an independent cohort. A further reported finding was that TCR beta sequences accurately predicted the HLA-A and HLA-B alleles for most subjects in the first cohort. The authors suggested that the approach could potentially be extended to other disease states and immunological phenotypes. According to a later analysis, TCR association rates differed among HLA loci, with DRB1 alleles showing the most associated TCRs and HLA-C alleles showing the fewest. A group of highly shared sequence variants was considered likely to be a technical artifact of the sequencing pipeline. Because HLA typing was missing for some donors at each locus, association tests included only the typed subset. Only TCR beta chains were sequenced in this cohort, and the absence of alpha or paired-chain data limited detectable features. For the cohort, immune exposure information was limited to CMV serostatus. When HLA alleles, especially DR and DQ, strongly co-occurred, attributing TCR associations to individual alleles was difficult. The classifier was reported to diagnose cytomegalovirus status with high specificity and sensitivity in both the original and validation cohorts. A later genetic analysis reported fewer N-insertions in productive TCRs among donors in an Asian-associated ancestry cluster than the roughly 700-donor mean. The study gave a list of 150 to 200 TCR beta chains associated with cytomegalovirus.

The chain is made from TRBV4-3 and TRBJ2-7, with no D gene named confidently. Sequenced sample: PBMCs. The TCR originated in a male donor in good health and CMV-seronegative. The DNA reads TGCGCCAGCAGCCAAGATGTCCCTCCCCGGGTATACGAGCAGTACTTC. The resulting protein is CASSQDVPPRVYEQYF.